This entry concerns a single T cell receptor beta chain. The antigen is undetermined. The data were obtained in a study of tumor-infiltrating lymphocytes in localized non-small cell lung cancer. Notes on the study in general: Different pieces of the same tissue were used for each assay. TCRbeta sequencing showed higher T cell infiltration in tumors than uninvolved lung.

Profiled with immunoSEQ multiplex PCR; TCRdb holds only in-frame clones, not every one. This table has fewer than 15,000 clones, more than 75% appearing once. The sample was uninvolved lung tissue not adjacent to the tumor. The receptor's source is a human donor with non-small cell lung cancer.

In nucleotides, the CDR3 is TGTGCCAGCAGCCCTAGACAGGGGAGCTCCTACGAGCAGTACTTC. The encoded protein is CASSPRQGSSYEQYF. The chain is built from TRBV5-6 and TRBJ2-7, with 8 bases identical to TRBD1. Trimming removed 4 bases from V and 0 bases from J; junction bases left unmatched: 6. The CDR3 is 15 residues long. Per germline, CDR1 SGHDT and CDR2 YYEEEE.